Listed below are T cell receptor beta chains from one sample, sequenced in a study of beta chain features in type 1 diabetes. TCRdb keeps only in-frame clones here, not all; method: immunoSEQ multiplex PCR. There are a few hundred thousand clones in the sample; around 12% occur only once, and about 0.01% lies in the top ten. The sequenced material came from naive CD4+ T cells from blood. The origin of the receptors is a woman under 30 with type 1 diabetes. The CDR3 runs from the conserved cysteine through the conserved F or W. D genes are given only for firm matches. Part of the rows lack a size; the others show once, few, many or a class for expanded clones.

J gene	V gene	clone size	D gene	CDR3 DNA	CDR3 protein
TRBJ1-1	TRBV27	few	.	TGTGCCAGCAGTTCGCGGGGAGGCACTGAAGCTTTCTTT	CASSSRGGTEAFF
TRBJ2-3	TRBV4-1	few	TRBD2	TGCGCCAGCAGCCAAAGTCTAGCGGGACCCACAGATACGCAGTATTTT	CASSQSLAGPTDTQYF
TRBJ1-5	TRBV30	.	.	TGTGCCTGGAGTCGAGTTAATAGCAATCAGCCCCAGCATTTT	CAWSRVNSNQPQHF
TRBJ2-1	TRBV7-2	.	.	TGTGCCAGCAGCCGGTTCGGCGGGGCCCCTTACAATGAGCAGTTCTTC	CASSRFGGAPYNEQFF
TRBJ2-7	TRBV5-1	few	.	TGCGCCAGCGGAGAGGGTCGGACTTTGTCCTACGAGCAGTACTTC	CASGEGRTLSYEQYF
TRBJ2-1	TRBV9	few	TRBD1	TGTGCCAGCAGCGTAGGAGGCCCGGGACAGGGCTACAATGAGCAGTTCTTC	CASSVGGPGQGYNEQFF
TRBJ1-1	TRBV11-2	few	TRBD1	TGTGCCAGCAGCTTAGGACAGGGAAACACTGAAGCTTTCTTT	CASSLGQGNTEAFF
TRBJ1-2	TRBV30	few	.	TGTGCCTGGAGTACTCCGGTGAGGGTCGATGGCTACACCTTC	CAWSTPVRVDGYTF
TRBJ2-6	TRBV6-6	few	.	TGTGCCATACAGGGAACTGGGGCCAACGTCCTGACTTTC	CAIQGTGANVLTF
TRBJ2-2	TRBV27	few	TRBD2	TGTGCCAGCAGTTCACTAGCGGGGGGGAACGGGGAGCTGTTTTTT	CASSSLAGGNGELFF
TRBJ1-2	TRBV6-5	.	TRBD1	TGTGCCAGCAGTCCGCGGACAGGCAACTATGGCTACACCTTC	CASSPRTGNYGYTF
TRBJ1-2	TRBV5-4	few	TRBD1	TGTGCCAGCAGTTCTAACAGGGGAAAGGACGGCTACACCTTC	CASSSNRGKDGYTF
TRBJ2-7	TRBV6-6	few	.	TGTGCCAGCAGTTACTCGGAGTCCTCCTACGAGCAGTACTTC	CASSYSESSYEQYF
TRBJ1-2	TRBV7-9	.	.	TGTGCCAGCAGCGTCAGCGACTATGGCTACACCTTC	CASSVSDYGYTF
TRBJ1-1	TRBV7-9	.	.	TGTGCCAGCAGCTTAGCGTCCGGTGAAGCTTTCTTT	CASSLASGEAFF
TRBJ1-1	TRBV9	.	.	TGTGCCAGCAGCGGACAGGTGAACACTGAAGCTTTCTTT	CASSGQVNTEAFF
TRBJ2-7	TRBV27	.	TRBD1	TGTGCCAGCAGTTCTACGGACAGGGCGGTCGAGCAGTACTTC	CASSSTDRAVEQYF
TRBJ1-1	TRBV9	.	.	TGTGCCAGCACAGGGGCAGTCAAGAACACTGAAGCTTTCTTT	CASTGAVKNTEAFF
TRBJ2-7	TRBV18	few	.	TGTGCCAGCTCACCACGAGAGGAAGAGCAGTACTTC	CASSPREEEQYF
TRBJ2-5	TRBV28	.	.	TGTGCCACCCGAGCGAGGCTGACGTACCAAGAGACCCAGTACTTC	CATRARLTYQETQYF
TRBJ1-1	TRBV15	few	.	TGTGCCACCAGCAGAAGGAAGCTAGTCATGAACACTGAAGCTTTCTTT	CATSRRKLVMNTEAFF
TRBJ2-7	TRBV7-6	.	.	TGTGCCAGCAGCTTAGAAGTCCGACTAGAGAGAGCCGAGCAGTACTTC	CASSLEVRLERAEQYF
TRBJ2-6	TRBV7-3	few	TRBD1	TGTGCCAGCAGCCAGGGACAGGGAAGGGCTGGGGCCAACGTCCTGACTTTC	CASSQGQGRAGANVLTF
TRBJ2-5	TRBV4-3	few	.	TGCGCCAGCAGCCAAGATATCAGAGAGACCCAGTACTTC	CASSQDIRETQYF
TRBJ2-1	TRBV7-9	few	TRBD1	TGTGCCATGCCCGGACAGGGAGGCGGGCAGTTCTTC	CAMPGQGGGQFF
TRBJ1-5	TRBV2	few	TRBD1	TGTGCCAGCAGGGGACAGGGCCATCAGCCCCAGCATTTT	CASRGQGHQPQHF